This entry describes one T cell receptor (beta chain). V lost 3 bases and J lost 8, with 10 bases in between. CDR3 length: 12 amino acids. One entry per CDR3 protein results from TCRdb running MiXCR on the RT-PCR reads. The profile covers fewer than 800,000 distinct CDR3 sequences, with over 12% appearing a single time and roughly 3.6% taken by the ten largest. The V and J genes are TRBV12-3 or TRBV12-4 and TRBJ1-1; no definite D call. This TCR was recovered from a female donor in good health, serving as a healthy control. The specimen sequenced was memory CD4+ T cells from blood. The CDR3 sequence: CASSFQGIEAFF. CDR3 nucleotide sequence: TGTGCCAGCAGTTTTCAAGGAATCGAAGCTTTCTTT.